The 17 T cell receptor beta chains reported below all come from one sample, sequenced in a study of cytomegalovirus exposure and HLA in healthy donors. A multiplex PCR was run with 60 Vbeta primers and 13 Jbeta primers. Only in-frame clones appear in the TCRdb table, and some are missing; sequencing was by immunoSEQ multiplex PCR. The repertoire consists of roughly 110,000 clones, with around 84% occurring once and the leading ten covering over 20%. The sample consisted of PBMCs. Receptors were obtained from a man between 25 and 39 years old in good health and CMV-seropositive.

This clone was observed a few times. The V gene is TRBV6-5, the J gene TRBJ2-4; tentatively, D is TRBD2 (7 bases). CDR3 length equals 15 residues. V shed 7 bases and J shed 3 bases, with 16 bases lying between them. Germline V gene sequence: CDR1 MNHEY, CDR2 SVGAGI. This chain's CDR3 is CASTEGGGGKNIQYF. CDR3 DNA: TGTGCCAGCACCGAAGGGGGGGGTGGCAAAAACATTCAGTACTTC.

This clone was detected only once. This chain uses TRBV2 with TRBJ2-2, with 13 bases matching TRBD2. This CDR3 is 17 amino acids long. Germline-derived CDR1 and CDR2 are SNHLY and FYNNEI. With 7 bases clipped from V and 5 bases from J, the junction kept 10 bases outside the gene matches. In DNA form, the CDR3 reads TGTGCCAGCAATGGACTAGCGGGGGTGTCTGGAACCGGGGAGCTGTTTTTT. It codes for CASNGLAGVSGTGELFF.

This clone was seen a handful of times. The genes are TRBV7-8 and TRBJ1-6; no clear D. The CDR3 runs 15 residues. With 0 bases removed from V and 7 bases from J, the gap between germline ends came to 10 bases. CDR1 and CDR2 from the germline V gene are SGHVS and FQNEAQ. The CDR3 region has the DNA TGTGCCAGCAGCTTAGCTGCGGCGGTAAATTCACCCCTCCACTTT. Protein sequence: CASSLAAAVNSPLHF.

This rearrangement joins TRBV5-1 to TRBJ2-5, with TRBD1 identical over 9 bases. Germline trimming cut 2 bases from V and 5 bases from J; bases unmatched to any gene: 7. Germline V gene lookup returns CDR1 SGHRS and CDR2 YFSETQ. The CDR3 has 15 residues. The CDR3 here is CASSFRTGAGETQYF. CDR3 bases: TGCGCCAGCAGCTTCCGGACAGGGGCAGGGGAGACCCAGTACTTC.

The chain recombines TRBV5-1 with TRBJ1-1; D gene unclear. CDR1 and CDR2 from the germline V gene are SGHRS and YFSETQ. V lost 4 bases to trimming and J lost 4 bases, with 14 bases between them. The CDR3 has 14 amino acids. The CDR3 loop is CASSPQAVATEAFF. CDR3 nucleotide sequence: TGCGCCAGCAGCCCCCAGGCCGTGGCCACTGAAGCTTTCTTT.

The chain has TRBV4-1 and TRBJ2-7; TRBD1 aligns across 10 bases. V trimming: 6 bases; J trimming: 1 base; junction bases outside the gene matches: 6. Germline assignment: CDR1 MGHRA and CDR2 YSYEKL. The CDR3 totals 15 residues. CDR3 region: CASSPGDRGSYEQYF. CDR3 nucleotide sequence: TGCGCCAGCAGTCCTGGGGACAGGGGATCCTACGAGCAGTACTTC.

The rearrangement uses TRBV4-1 and TRBJ1-1; no clear D gene. V was pared by 4 bases and J by 0 bases, with 15 bases between. CDR3 length equals 16 residues. CDR1 and CDR2 (germline): MGHRA, YSYEKL. The CDR3 DNA follows: TGCGCCAGCAGCCGCCCCGGAGGGAGGCTGAACACTGAAGCTTTCTTT. Its translation is CASSRPGGRLNTEAFF.

The chain recombines TRBV30 with TRBJ2-7; D is unresolved. The germline V gene encodes CDR1 GTSNPN and CDR2 SVGIG (reference sequence). This CDR3 region has 13 residues. V lost 3 bases to trimming and J lost 0 bases, with 9 bases between them. CDR3: CAWRRLSSYEQYF. The CDR3 region has the DNA TGTGCCTGGAGGCGGTTGAGCTCCTACGAGCAGTACTTC.

The J gene is TRBJ1-5, the V gene TRBV30; tentative D call: TRBD1 (6 bases). Trimming removed 2 bases at V and 6 bases at J, with 14 bases between. The CDR3 is 14 residues long. Germline CDR1 reads GTSNPN; CDR2 reads SVGIG (reference sequence). The CDR3 is CAWSRGREGQPQHF. The CDR3 DNA is TGTGCCTGGAGTAGGGGGAGGGAAGGTCAGCCCCAGCATTTT.

This chain uses TRBV2 with TRBJ2-7; 12 bases line up with TRBD2. This CDR3 region has 14 residues. Trimming cost V 2 bases and J 7 bases; bases outside gene matches: 3. Germline CDR1 reads SNHLY; CDR2 reads FYNNEI. The CDR3 DNA reads as TGTGCCAGCAGTGAACTAGCGGGAGGGCTAGAGCAGTACGTC. It encodes CASSELAGGLEQYV.

This chain connects TRBV13 to TRBJ1-1, with no clear D. Germline values: CDR1 PRHDT, CDR2 FYEKMQ (reference sequence). The CDR3 has 14 residues. V lost 5 bases and J 10 bases, leaving 20 bases between the germline ends. In DNA form, the CDR3 reads TGTGCCAGCAGCAGACCCCGAGTTTCGGGATCAGCTTTCTTT. Amino acids: CASSRPRVSGSAFF. Drawing the rest from reference TRBV13 and TRBJ1-1, the complete variable domain is AAGVIQSPRHLIKEKRETATLKCYPIPRHDTVYWYQQGPGQDPQFLISFYEKMQSDKGSIPDRFSAQQFSDYHSELNMSSLELGDSALYFCASSRPRVSGSAFFGQGTRLTVV.

The chain joins TRBV19 to TRBJ1-3; D remains unclear. Germline V gene data show CDR1 as LNHDA and CDR2 as SQIVND (reference sequence). V was clipped by 3 bases and J by 0 bases, with 3 bases between them. This CDR3 region has 13 residues. The CDR3 protein is CASSIRSGNTIYF. The CDR3 region has the DNA TGTGCCAGTAGTATCCGCTCTGGAAACACCATATATTTT. Variable domain in full (rest from reference TRBV19 and TRBJ1-3): DGGITQSPKYLFRKEGQNVTLSCEQNLNHDAMYWYRQDPGQGLRLIYYSQIVNDFQKGDIAEGYSVSREKKESFPLTVTSAQKNPTAFYLCASSIRSGNTIYFGEGSWLTVV.

The chain uses TRBV19 and TRBJ1-2, with D perhaps matching TRBD1 (5 bases). The CDR3 is made up of 14 amino acids. Trimming removed 6 bases at V and 6 bases at J, with 17 bases between. Germline V gene data show CDR1 as LNHDA and CDR2 as SQIVND (reference sequence). As DNA, the CDR3 is TGTGCCAGTAGAACCCCCCCGCGGGGCGATGGCTACACCTTC. It specifies CASRTPPRGDGYTF.

V gene TRBV23-1 combines with J gene TRBJ1-1; TRBD1 matches 7 bases. TRBV23-1 is classed as an ORF, of uncertain function. The V and J ends lost 5 bases and 1 base, in that order; junction bases with no gene match: 10. The CDR3 has 16 residues. CDR3 coding DNA: TGCGCCAGCAGTAACAGGGGCCCCGACGGGAACACTGAAGCTTTCTTT. It specifies CASSNRGPDGNTEAFF.

This chain uses TRBV6-1 with TRBJ2-5; 7 bases align to TRBD2. Germline-derived CDR1 and CDR2 are MNHNS and SASEGT. Unmatched junction bases numbered 3, after V lost 0 bases and J lost 5 bases. The CDR3 loop spans 14 amino acids. CDR3 sequence: CASSEAWGGETQYF. CDR3 bases: TGTGCCAGCAGTGAAGCGTGGGGGGGGGAGACCCAGTACTTC.

V and J are TRBV5-1 and TRBJ1-2; the D gene is possibly TRBD1 (5 bases). Trimming removed 4 bases from V and 3 bases from J, with 13 bases in between. This CDR3 spans 14 amino acids. CDR1 is SGHRS and CDR2 is YFSETQ in the germline V gene. The CDR3 region is CASSQDSDYYGYTF. The DNA of the CDR3 is TGCGCCAGCAGCCAAGACAGTGACTACTATGGCTACACCTTC.

The chain uses TRBV5-6 and TRBJ2-2, with D unresolved. Germline-derived CDR1 and CDR2 are SGHDT and YYEEEE. V was shortened by 3 bases and J by 8 bases, with 11 bases between the two germline ends. The length of the CDR3 is 13 residues. The chain's CDR3 is CASSSQLRGELFF. The DNA for the CDR3 is TGTGCCAGCAGCTCACAACTCAGGGGGGAGCTGTTTTTT.